The 9 T cell receptor beta chains given below trace back to one sample, sequenced in a study of blood T cell repertoires in COVID-19. The repertoire was sequenced with immunoSEQ multiplex PCR; TCRdb's copy has only in-frame clones and lacks some. Here the sample spans some 190,000 clones, about four fifths being singletons. The source material was peripheral blood. These TCRs come from a woman in her forties with COVID-19, enrolled during active disease.

The rearrangement links TRBV9 to TRBJ2-7, with 10 bases fitting TRBD2. The germline V gene encodes CDR1 SGDLS and CDR2 YYNGEE. Losses at the gene ends were 0 bases for V and 0 bases for J; bases not matched to a gene: 24. The length of the CDR3 is 23 residues. The CDR3 DNA reads as TGTGCCAGCAGCGTAGCTACTACTAGCGGGAACCTCGGGGGGCCTCTAAGCTCCTACGAGCAGTACTTC. It is translated as CASSVATTSGNLGGPLSSYEQYF.

The chain is built from TRBV11-1 and TRBJ2-5, with 8 bases lining up with TRBD1. The CDR3 covers 16 residues. V was clipped by 0 bases and J by 5 bases; unmatched bases: 8. Germline V gene data show CDR1 as SGHAT and CDR2 as FQDESV (reference sequence). The DNA for the CDR3 is TGTGCCAGCAGCTTAGCGCGGACAGGGATCGGGGAGACCCAGTACTTC. Protein: CASSLARTGIGETQYF.

The chain combines TRBV27 with TRBJ2-6, with no clear D. The CDR3 is 13 residues long. Germline assignment: CDR1 MNHEY and CDR2 SMNVEV (reference sequence). Trimming removed 6 bases from V and 0 bases from J, with 3 bases in between. DNA for the CDR3: TGTGCCAGCAGACTCTCTGGGGCCAACGTCCTGACTTTC. It specifies CASRLSGANVLTF. The whole variable domain, remainder taken from reference TRBV27 and TRBJ2-6, is EAQVTQNPRYLITVTGKKLTVTCSQNMNHEYMSWYRQDPGLGLRQIYYSMNVEVTDKGDVPEGYKVSRKEKRNFPLILESPSPNQTSLYFCASRLSGANVLTFGAGSRLTVL.

The J gene is TRBJ2-2, the V gene TRBV6-5, with 8 bases fitting TRBD2. There are 15 residues in the CDR3. The germline V gene encodes CDR1 MNHEY and CDR2 SVGAGI. J lost 6 bases, V lost 2 bases, and 5 bases had no gene match. The CDR3 DNA follows: TGTGCCAGCAGTTACCACCGGGGGGGGTCCGGGGAGCTGTTTTTT. This codes for CASSYHRGGSGELFF.

The CDR3: CASSLNGDTYEQYV. The DNA for the CDR3 is TGTGCCAGCAGCTTAAACGGGGATACCTACGAGCAGTACGTC. The chain uses TRBV7-3 and TRBJ2-7, with D possibly being TRBD2 (5 bases). The CDR3 extends over 14 amino acids. The ends were cut back, 1 base at V and 2 bases at J, with 9 bases in the middle. The germline CDR1 and CDR2 sequences are SGHTA and FQGTGA.

The chain carries TRBV7-9 and TRBJ1-1; a weak D match, TRBD1 (6 bases). This CDR3 has 14 amino acids. Trimming stripped 3 bases from V and 0 bases from J, with 8 bases between. Germline lookup yields CDR1 SEHNR and CDR2 FQNEAQ (reference sequence). CDR3 nucleotides: TGTGCCAGCAGCTTGGACAGATTGAACACTGAAGCTTTCTTT. As protein: CASSLDRLNTEAFF.

The rearrangement uses TRBV20-1 and TRBJ2-1; possibly TRBD1 for D (6 bases). The CDR3 loop spans 13 amino acids. V lost 3 bases to trimming and J lost 13 bases, with 19 bases between them. Germline CDR1 is DFQATT and CDR2 is SNEGSKA (reference sequence). The CDR3 spells CSASVNQGLRQFF. The CDR3 coding sequence is TGCAGTGCTAGTGTAAACCAGGGGTTACGACAGTTCTTC.

This chain connects TRBV18 to TRBJ2-5, with 7 bases matching TRBD2. The germline V gene has CDR1 KGHSH and CDR2 LQKENI. The CDR3 is 15 amino acids. V dropped 6 bases and J dropped 5; count of bases not matched to a gene: 12. The CDR3 loop reads CASSPGTTSSETQYF. CDR3 coding DNA: TGTGCCAGCTCCCCCGGGACTACCTCGTCGGAGACCCAGTACTTC.

The chain recombines TRBV24-1 with TRBJ2-1, with D maybe TRBD2 (6 bases). V lost 6 bases to trimming and J lost 4 bases, with 9 bases between them. Germline V lookup: CDR1 KGHDR, CDR2 SFDVKD. This CDR3 comprises 13 residues. The DNA of the CDR3 is TGTGCCACCAGTTCCGGAGGGTACAATGAGCAGTTCTTC. Protein: CATSSGGYNEQFF.